These 8 T cell receptor beta chains came from one sample sequenced in a study of T-cell reconstitution after alpha-beta-depleted transplantation in children. Library preparation (for TCRbeta) was performed with unique molecular identifiers. Via MiXCR, TCRdb re-called the PCR reads, giving one row per CDR3 protein. The sample has about 980,000 distinct CDR3 sequences; about 29% are singletons. Source: PBMCs, mostly from graft donor cells, taken 360 days after TCRalphabeta/CD19-depleted stem cell transplant. The receptors stem from a boy less than two years old who had a stem cell transplant for SCID, so the T cells may come from the graft donor.

CDR3 in amino acids: CSAGGLADFQETQYF. The CDR3 nucleotides are TGCAGTGCGGGAGGACTAGCGGATTTTCAAGAGACCCAGTACTTC. The chain couples TRBV20-1 to TRBJ2-5, with 10 bases that match TRBD2. CDR3 length: 15 amino acids. The germline V gene has CDR1 DFQATT and CDR2 SNEGSKA (reference sequence). Germline trimming cut 6 bases from V and 2 bases from J; bases unmatched to any gene: 9.

This clonotype was picked up many times. This sequence joins TRBV7-9 and TRBJ1-1; D perhaps matches TRBD1 (5 bases). This CDR3 has 15 amino acids. In germline, CDR1 is SEHNR, CDR2 FQNEAQ (reference sequence). V was pared by 5 bases and J by 1 base, with 14 bases between. DNA of the CDR3: TGTGCCAGCAGCCCTCAGGGACGGAAGAACACTGAAGCTTTCTTT. This encodes CASSPQGRKNTEAFF.

This chain connects TRBV3-1 to TRBJ2-4; TRBD2 matches 7 bases. CDR3 length equals 18 residues. V was pared by 8 bases and J by 0 bases, with 16 bases of the junction left unmatched. Germline values: CDR1 LGHDT, CDR2 YNNKEL (reference sequence). The CDR3 bases are TGTGCCAGCTCCAAAGATCACCGGGGAGGGCTAGCCAAAAACATTCAGTACTTC. Amino acid sequence: CASSKDHRGGLAKNIQYF. Complete variable domain (other parts from reference TRBV3-1 and TRBJ2-4): DTAVSQTPKYLVTQMGNDKSIKCEQNLGHDTMYWYKQDSKKFLKIMFSYNNKELIINETVPNRFSPKSPDKAHLNLHINSLELGDSAVYFCASSKDHRGGLAKNIQYFGAGTRLSVL.

The gene calls are TRBV5-6 and TRBJ2-5; D may be TRBD2 (6 bases). Germline CDR1 SGHDT, CDR2 YYEEEE. CDR3 size: 16 residues. V was pared by 2 bases and J by 1 base, with 15 bases between. As DNA, the CDR3 is TGTGCCAGCAGCTTCGGTTTGGGACTGGGCCAAGAGACCCAGTACTTC. This sequence encodes CASSFGLGLGQETQYF. The whole variable domain, filled in from reference TRBV5-6 and TRBJ2-5, reads DAGVTQSPTHLIKTRGQQVTLRCSPKSGHDTVSWYQQALGQGPQFIFQYYEEEERQRGNFPDRFSGHQFPNYSSELNVNALLLGDSALYLCASSFGLGLGQETQYFGPGTRLLVL.

The V and J genes are TRBV29-1 and TRBJ2-6; no clear D. This CDR3 contains 15 residues. Deletions cut 4 bases from V and 1 base from J, with 11 bases between. The germline V gene encodes CDR1 SQVTM and CDR2 ANQGSEA. The chain's CDR3 is CSVGPDRSGANVLTF. CDR3 in DNA: TGCAGCGTTGGCCCCGACCGTTCTGGGGCCAACGTCCTGACTTTC. Combining the CDR3 with reference TRBV29-1 and TRBJ2-6 gives the whole variable domain SAVISQKPSRDICQRGTSLTIQCQVDSQVTMMFWYRQQPGQSLTLIATANQGSEATYESGFVIDKFPISRPNLTFSTLTVSNMSPEDSSIYLCSVGPDRSGANVLTFGAGSRLTVL.

The chain joins TRBV30 to TRBJ2-1; tentatively, D is TRBD1 (5 bases). There are 12 residues in the CDR3. V lost 5 bases and J lost 6, with 11 bases in between. Germline V gives CDR1 GTSNPN, CDR2 SVGIG (reference sequence). CDR3 loop: CAWGAESNEQFF. In DNA, the CDR3 is TGTGCCTGGGGGGCGGAGAGCAATGAGCAGTTCTTC.

J is TRBJ2-1 and V is TRBV11-1; 10 bases align to TRBD2. Germline V CDR1 and CDR2: SGHAT, FQDESV (reference sequence). J gave up 7 bases and V 2 bases, and 14 bases lay outside the gene matches. CDR3 length: 18 amino acids. This chain's CDR3 is CASSLRGSGGPGGNEQFF. The CDR3 DNA reads as TGTGCCAGCAGCTTACGCGGTAGCGGGGGGCCCGGGGGAAATGAGCAGTTCTTC.

The rearrangement links TRBV5-4 to TRBJ2-1, with 11 bases matching TRBD2. This CDR3 spans 18 amino acids. With V trimmed by 2 bases and J by 4 bases, 11 bases remained unmatched. Germline CDR1 SGHNT, CDR2 YYREEE (reference sequence). The CDR3 here is CASSFQTAGTSGYNEQFF. In DNA, the CDR3 is TGTGCCAGCAGCTTCCAGACTGCCGGGACTAGCGGATACAATGAGCAGTTCTTC. The full variable domain, its missing parts supplied by reference TRBV5-4 and TRBJ2-1, is ETGVTQSPTHLIKTRGQQVTLRCSSQSGHNTVSWYQQALGQGPQFIFQYYREEENGRGNFPPRFSGLQFPNYSSELNVNALELDDSALYLCASSFQTAGTSGYNEQFFGPGTRLTVL.